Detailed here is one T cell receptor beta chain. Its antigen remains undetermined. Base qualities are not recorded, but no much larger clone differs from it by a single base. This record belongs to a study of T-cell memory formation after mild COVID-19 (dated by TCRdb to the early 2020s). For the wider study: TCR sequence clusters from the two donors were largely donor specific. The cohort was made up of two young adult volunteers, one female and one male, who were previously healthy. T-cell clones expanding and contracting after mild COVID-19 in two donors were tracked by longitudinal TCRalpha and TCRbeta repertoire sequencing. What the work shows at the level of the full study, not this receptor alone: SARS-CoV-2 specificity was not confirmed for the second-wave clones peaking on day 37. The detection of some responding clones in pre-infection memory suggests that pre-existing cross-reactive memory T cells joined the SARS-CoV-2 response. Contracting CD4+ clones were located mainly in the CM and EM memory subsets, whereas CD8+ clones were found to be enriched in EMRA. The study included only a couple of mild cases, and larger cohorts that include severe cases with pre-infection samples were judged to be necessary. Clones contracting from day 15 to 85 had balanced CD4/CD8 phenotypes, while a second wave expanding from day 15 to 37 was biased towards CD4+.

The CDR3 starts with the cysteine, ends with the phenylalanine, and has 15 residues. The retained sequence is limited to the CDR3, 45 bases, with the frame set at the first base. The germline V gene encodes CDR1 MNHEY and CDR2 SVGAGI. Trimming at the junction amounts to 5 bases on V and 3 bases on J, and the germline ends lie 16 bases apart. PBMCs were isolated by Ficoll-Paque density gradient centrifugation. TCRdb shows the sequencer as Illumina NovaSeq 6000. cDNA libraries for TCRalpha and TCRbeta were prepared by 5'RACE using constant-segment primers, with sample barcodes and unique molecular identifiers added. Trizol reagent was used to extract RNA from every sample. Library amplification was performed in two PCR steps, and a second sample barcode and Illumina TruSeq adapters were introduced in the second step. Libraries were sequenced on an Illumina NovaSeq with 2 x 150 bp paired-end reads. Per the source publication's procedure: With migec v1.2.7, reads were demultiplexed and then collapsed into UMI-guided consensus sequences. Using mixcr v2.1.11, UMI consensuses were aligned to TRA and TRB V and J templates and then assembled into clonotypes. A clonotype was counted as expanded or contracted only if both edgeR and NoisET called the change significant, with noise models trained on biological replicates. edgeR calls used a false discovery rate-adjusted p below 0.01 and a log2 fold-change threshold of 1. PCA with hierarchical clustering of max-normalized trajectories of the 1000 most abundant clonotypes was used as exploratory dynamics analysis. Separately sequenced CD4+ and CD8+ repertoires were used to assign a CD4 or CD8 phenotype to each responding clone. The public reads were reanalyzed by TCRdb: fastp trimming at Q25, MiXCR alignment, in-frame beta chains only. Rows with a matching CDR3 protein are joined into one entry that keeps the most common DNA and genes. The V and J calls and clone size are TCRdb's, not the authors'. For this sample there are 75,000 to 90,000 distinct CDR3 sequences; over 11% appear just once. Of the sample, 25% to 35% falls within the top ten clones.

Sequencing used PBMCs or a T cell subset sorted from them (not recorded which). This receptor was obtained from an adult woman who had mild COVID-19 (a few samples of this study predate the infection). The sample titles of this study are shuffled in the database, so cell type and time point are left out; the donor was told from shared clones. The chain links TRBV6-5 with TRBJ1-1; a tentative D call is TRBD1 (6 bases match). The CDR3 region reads CASSIAGGEDTEAFF. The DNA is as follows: TGTGCCAGCAGTATTGCGGGGGGCGAAGACACTGAAGCTTTCTTT.